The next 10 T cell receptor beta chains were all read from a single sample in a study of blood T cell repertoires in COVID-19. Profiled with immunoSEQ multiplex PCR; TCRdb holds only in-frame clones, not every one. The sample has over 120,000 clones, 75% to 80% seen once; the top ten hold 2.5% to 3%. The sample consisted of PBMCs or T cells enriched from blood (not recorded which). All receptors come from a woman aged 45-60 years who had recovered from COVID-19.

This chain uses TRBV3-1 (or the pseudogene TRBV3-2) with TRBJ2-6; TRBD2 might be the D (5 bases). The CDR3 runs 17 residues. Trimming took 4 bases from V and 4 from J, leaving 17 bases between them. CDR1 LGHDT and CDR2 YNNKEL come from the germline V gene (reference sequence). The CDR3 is CASSRDPGLEGANVLTF. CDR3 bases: TGTGCCAGCAGCCGAGATCCTGGACTGGAAGGGGCCAACGTCCTGACTTTC.

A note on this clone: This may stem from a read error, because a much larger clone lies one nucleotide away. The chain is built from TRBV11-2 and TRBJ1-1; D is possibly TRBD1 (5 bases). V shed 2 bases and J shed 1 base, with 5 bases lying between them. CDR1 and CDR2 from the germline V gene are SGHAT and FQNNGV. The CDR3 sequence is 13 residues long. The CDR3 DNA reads TGTGCCAGCAGCTTACAGGGGAACACTGAAGCTTTCTTT. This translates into CASSLQGNTEAFF. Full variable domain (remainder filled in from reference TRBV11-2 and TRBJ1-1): EAGVAQSPRYKIIEKRQSVAFWCNPISGHATLYWYQQILGQGPKLLIQFQNNGVVDDSQLPKDRFSAERLKGVDSTLKIQPAKLEDSAVYLCASSLQGNTEAFFGQGTRLTVV.

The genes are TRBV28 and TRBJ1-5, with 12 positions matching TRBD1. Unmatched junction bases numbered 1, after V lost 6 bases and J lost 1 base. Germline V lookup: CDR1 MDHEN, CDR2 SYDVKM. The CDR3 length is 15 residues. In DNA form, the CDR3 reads TGTGCCAGCAGGGGACAGGGGGCAAGCAATCAGCCCCAGCATTTT. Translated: CASRGQGASNQPQHF.

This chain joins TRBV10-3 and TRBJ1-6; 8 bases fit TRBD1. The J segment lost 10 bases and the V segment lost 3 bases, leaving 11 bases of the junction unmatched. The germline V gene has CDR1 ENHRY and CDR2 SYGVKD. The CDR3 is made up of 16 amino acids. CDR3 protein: CAISEQGVRAMSPLHF. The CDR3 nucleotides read TGTGCCATCAGTGAACAGGGGGTACGGGCTATGTCACCCCTCCACTTT.

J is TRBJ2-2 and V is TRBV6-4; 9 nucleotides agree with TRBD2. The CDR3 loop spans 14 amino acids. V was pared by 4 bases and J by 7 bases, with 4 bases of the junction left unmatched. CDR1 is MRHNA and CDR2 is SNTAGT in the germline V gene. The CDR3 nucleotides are TGTGCCAGCAGTGCAGCGGGGGGTAACGGGGAGCTGTTTTTT. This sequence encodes CASSAAGGNGELFF.

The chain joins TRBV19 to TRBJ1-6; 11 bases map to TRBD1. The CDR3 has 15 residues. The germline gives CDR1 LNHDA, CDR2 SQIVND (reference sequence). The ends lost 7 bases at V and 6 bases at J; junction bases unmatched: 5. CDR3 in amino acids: CASTGTGGSNSPLHF. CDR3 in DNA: TGTGCCAGTACGGGGACAGGGGGTAGTAATTCACCCCTCCACTTT.

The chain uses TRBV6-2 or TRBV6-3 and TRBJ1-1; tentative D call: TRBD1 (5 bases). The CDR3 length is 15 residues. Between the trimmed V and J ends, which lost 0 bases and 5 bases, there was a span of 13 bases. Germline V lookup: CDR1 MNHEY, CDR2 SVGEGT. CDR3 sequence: CASSYSIGGVTEAFF. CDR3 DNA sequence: TGTGCCAGCAGTTACTCGATTGGGGGGGTAACTGAAGCTTTCTTT.

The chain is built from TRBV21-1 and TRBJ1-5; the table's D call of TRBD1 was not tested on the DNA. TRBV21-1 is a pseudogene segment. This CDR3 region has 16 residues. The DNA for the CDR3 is TGTGCCAGCGTACTAGGGACAGGACCTTGCAATCAGCCCCAGCATTTT. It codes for CASVLGTGPCNQPQHF.

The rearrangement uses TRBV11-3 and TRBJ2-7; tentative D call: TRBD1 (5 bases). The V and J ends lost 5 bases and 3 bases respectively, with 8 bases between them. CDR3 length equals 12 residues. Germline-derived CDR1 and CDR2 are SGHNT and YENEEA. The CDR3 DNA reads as TGTGCCAGCAGCAAGACAGACTACGAGCAGTACTTC. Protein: CASSKTDYEQYF.

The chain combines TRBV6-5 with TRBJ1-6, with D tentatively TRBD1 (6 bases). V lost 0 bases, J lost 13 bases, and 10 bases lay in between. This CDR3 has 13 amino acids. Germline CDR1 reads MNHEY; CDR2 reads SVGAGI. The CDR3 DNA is TGTGCCAGCAGTTACTCGGGGGCCGGTCCCCTCCACTTT. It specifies CASSYSGAGPLHF.